This T cell receptor beta chain was sequenced during a study of beta chain features in type 1 diabetes. Background on the study: Cell yields, age and gender were similar between patients and healthy donors.

A remark on this clone: The antigen remains unidentified.

The authors reverse transcribed all of the isolated RNA, so sequencing captured expressed TCRB transcripts. Read counts averaged about 3.57 million for samples of naive, central memory and regulatory T cells. The repertoire was sequenced with immunoSEQ multiplex PCR; TCRdb's copy has only in-frame clones and lacks some. This table holds hundreds of thousands of clones, 10% to 15% found once. CDR1 and CDR2 (germline): MDHEN, SYDVKM. After removal of 6 bases from V and 3 bases from J, the junction contained 8 bases not matched to a gene. There are 16 residues in the CDR3. Study-wide points: A closer apparent resemblance between naive, central memory and Treg TCRB repertoires was seen in patients than in healthy donors.

The TCR was taken from a young man in good health. The sequenced sample was naive CD4+ T cells from blood. The V and J genes are TRBV28 and TRBJ2-1, with TRBD2 matching over 10 bases. The CDR3 is CASSYGVAGGYNEQFF. The CDR3 nucleotides read TGTGCCAGCAGCTACGGGGTAGCGGGAGGCTACAATGAGCAGTTCTTC.